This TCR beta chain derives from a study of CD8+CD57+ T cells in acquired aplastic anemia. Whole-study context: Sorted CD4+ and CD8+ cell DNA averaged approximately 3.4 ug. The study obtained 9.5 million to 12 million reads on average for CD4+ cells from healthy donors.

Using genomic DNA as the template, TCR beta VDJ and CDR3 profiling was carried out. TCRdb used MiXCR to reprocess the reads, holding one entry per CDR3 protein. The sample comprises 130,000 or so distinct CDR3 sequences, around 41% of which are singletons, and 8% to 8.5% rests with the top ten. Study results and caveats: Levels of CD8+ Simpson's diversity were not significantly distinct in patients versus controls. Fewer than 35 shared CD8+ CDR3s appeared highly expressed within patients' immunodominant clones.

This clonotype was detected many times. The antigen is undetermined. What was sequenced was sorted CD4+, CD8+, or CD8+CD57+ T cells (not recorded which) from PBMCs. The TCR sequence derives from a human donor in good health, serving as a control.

DNA of the CDR3: TGTGCCAGCAGCATTACAAGGGACACTGAAGCTTTCTTT. Protein: CASSITRDTEAFF. V and J are TRBV5-5 and TRBJ1-1, with D unclear. CDR3 size: 13 residues. Per germline, CDR1 SGHKS and CDR2 YYEKEE (reference sequence). Between the trimmed V and J ends, which lost 4 bases and 3 bases, there was a span of 10 bases.